What follows is one T cell receptor beta chain and its context. The sample is drawn from a study of blood T cell repertoires in COVID-19. Across the study: There were acute and convalescent COVID-19 samples, and they came from the United States, Italy and Spain. T cells, B-cell-depleted T cells, or PBMCs supplied cDNA or gDNA.

Original processing notes: Reference gene primer amplification gave estimated nucleated cell counts. Some clones are missing from TCRdb's copy, which holds only in-frame ones; the method was immunoSEQ multiplex PCR. V, J and clone size reflect that table, while D and trimming were determined from the DNA. The sample contains more than 150,000 clones, approximately 87% of which appear only once. Those enrolled in Seattle joined during active infection and were followed longitudinally afterward. CDR1 is KGHSH and CDR2 is LQKENI in the germline V gene. This CDR3 comprises 17 residues. Trimming cost V 3 bases and J 3 bases; bases outside gene matches: 8.

The sequence derives from a woman aged 70-85 years with COVID-19, enrolled during active disease. This chain links TRBV18 with TRBJ2-5, with 12 bases lining up with TRBD1. The sample consisted of peripheral blood. The CDR3 is CASSPSGTGGPEETQYF. CDR3 sequence (DNA): TGTGCCAGCTCACCTTCCGGGACAGGGGGCCCTGAAGAGACCCAGTACTTC.